This T cell receptor (beta chain) was found in a study of CD8+ T cells in alopecia areata (dated by TCRdb to 2016 to 2019). In the study overall: Treated patients were enrolled in an open-label pilot trial of oral tofacitinib, 5 to 10 mg twice daily, for moderate-to-severe alopecia areata. Patients on tofacitinib were biopsied at baseline and after 4 and 24 weeks of treatment, and several of the patients also had a later scalp biopsy. Disease severity in treated patients was measured with the SALT score, which quantifies the percentage of affected scalp surface area. Scalp clonality was compared across normal scalp (n=4), patchy alopecia areata scalp (n=8), and alopecia totalis/universalis scalp (n=8). RNA came from the PAXgene miRNA kit for fixed scalp, the miRNeasy kit for PBMCs, and the RNeasy kit for mouse skin. Scalp tissue and sorted CD4+ and CD8+ peripheral blood T cells from patchy and totalis/universalis alopecia areata patients and from healthy controls were covered by human TCRbeta sequencing. High-throughput TCRbeta sequencing was used to examine T cell clonal expansion in alopecia areata in both the C3H/HeJ mouse model and human patients. Tofacitinib was administered for 6 to 18 months, and 6 months of follow-up off drug were then conducted to assess delayed response and recurrence. TCRbeta CDR3 regions were amplified by immunoSEQ multiplex PCR with 35 Vbeta forward and 13 Jbeta reverse primers. Study-wide findings and limitations: During tofacitinib treatment, many expanded lesional clones remained in scalp and blood, and this persistence may partly explain relapse after treatment is stopped. Unlike mouse skin, where gammadelta T cells dominate, normal human skin contains resident alphabeta T cells that get sequenced too, which complicates analysis of the scalp TCR repertoire. Because the treated cohort was small and had only one nonresponder, larger studies are needed to examine links between baseline CD8+ expansion and response. With tofacitinib, both scalp clonality and the number of expanded CD8+ clones among the top 100 scalp clones went down significantly. Shared TCR sequences between patients were less evident than in mice, which may be partly attributable to HLA diversity in the patient population. Compared with normal scalp, lesional scalp, particularly in alopecia totalis/universalis, had higher clonality and more expanded CD8+ clones, which suggests antigenic drive.

Of note for this clone: The antigen this receptor binds is unknown. No qualities accompany the bases; no much larger clone lies one base away.

The sample's time point label is to be understood as: 20 to 30 weeks on oral tofacitinib. Explained via the paper, the treatment or condition label denotes: oral pan-JAK inhibitor, 5-10 mg twice daily. From alopecia areata patients, peripheral blood was collected along with lesional scalp punch biopsies. PBMCs were separated by density centrifugation and stained for CD3, CD4 and CD8, after which CD4+ and CD8+ T cells were sorted on a FACSAria. V was cut back by 2 bases and J by 1 base, leaving a gap of 9 bases between them. CDR3 length: 14 amino acids, cysteine to phenylalanine. CDR3 DNA only is kept here, 42 bases in frame from base 1. CDR1 and CDR2 are read off the germline V gene (reference sequence) as GTSNPN and SVGIG. Library method: the immunoSEQ multiplex PCR assay. For TCR sequencing, RNA was extracted from every sample and reverse transcribed into cDNA to serve as template. SuperScript III was used for first-strand cDNA synthesis, primed with a 2:1 mix of oligo-dT and random hexamers. Amplification bias was assessed with a synthetic immune receptor repertoire, and residual bias was removed computationally. From the authors' description of their analysis: After raw reads were preprocessed to remove errors, the CDR3 was defined following IMGT conventions as running from the conserved cysteine to phenylalanine. Clonality was calculated as 1 minus Shannon entropy normalized by log2 of the number of productive unique TCRs. Scalp TCRbeta sequences were cross-referenced with sorted blood CD4 and CD8 repertoires so that the CD4 or CD8 identity of scalp clones could be inferred. TCRdb obtained this table from immuneACCESS and retained in-frame rearrangements with V and J assigned. These tables miss some clones; where compared with another copy, unresolved V genes account for less than half of the shortfall, and the remainder is unexplained. The D gene and trimming were derived from the DNA, and the V and J assignments and clone size from that table. This sample holds approximately 180,000 clones; about 48% were observed only once. The top ten hold 11% of the sample.

Here the chain combines TRBV30 and TRBJ2-4, with no confident D gene call. The origin of this receptor is a human donor with alopecia areata. The material was CD8+ T cells sorted from blood, obtained at week 24, from a patient treated with tofacitinib. The sequenced DNA is TGTGCCTGGAGTACTGGCAGGGCCAAAAACATTCAGTACTTC. Its protein reads: CAWSTGRAKNIQYF.